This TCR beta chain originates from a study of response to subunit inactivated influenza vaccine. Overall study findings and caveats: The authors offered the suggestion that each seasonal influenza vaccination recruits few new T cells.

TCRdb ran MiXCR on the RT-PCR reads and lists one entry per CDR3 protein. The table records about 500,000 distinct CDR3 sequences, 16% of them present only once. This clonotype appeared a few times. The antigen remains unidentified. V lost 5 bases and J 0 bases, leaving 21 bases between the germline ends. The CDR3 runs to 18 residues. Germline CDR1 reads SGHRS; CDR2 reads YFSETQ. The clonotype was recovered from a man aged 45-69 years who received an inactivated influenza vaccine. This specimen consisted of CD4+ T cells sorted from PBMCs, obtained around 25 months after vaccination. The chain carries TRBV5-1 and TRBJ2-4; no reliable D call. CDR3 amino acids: CASSSYLQTAVAKNIQYF. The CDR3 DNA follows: TGCGCCAGCAGTTCTTACCTCCAGACGGCGGTAGCCAAAAACATTCAGTACTTC.